This T cell receptor beta chain was documented in a study of CXCR3-negative and CXCR3-positive naive CD8 T cells. Study-wide background: Summed over all libraries, TRB reads came to some 130 million, with about 1.5 +/- 0.3 million per library. Study-level findings and limits: The majority of assays used fresh PBMCs, and CXCR3 expression partially decreased after cryopreservation. In both naive subsets diversity was comparably high, whereas memory CD8+ cells showed much lower diversity.

On this clonotype: Its specificity is unknown.

5' RACE with UMI labels generated the TRB cDNA libraries. From its re-call of the 5' RACE reads, TCRdb lists each CDR3 protein once, without DNA. The sample data list 75,000 to 100,000 distinct CDR3 sequences. This CDR3 is 15 amino acids long. CDR1 SEHNR and CDR2 FQNEAQ come from the germline V gene (reference sequence). V and J are TRBV7-9 and TRBJ2-2; TCRdb designates TRBD1, a call that cannot be tested without DNA. Sequencing input: naive CXCR3- CD8+ T cells from blood. Indicated subset: CD45RO-CCR7+CD27+CD95- naive CD8+ T cells lacking CXCR3 (TNR3-). The clonotype comes from a human donor in good health. Some clones in this sample may be carry-over from other donors' samples. CDR3 region: CASILLQGITGELFF.